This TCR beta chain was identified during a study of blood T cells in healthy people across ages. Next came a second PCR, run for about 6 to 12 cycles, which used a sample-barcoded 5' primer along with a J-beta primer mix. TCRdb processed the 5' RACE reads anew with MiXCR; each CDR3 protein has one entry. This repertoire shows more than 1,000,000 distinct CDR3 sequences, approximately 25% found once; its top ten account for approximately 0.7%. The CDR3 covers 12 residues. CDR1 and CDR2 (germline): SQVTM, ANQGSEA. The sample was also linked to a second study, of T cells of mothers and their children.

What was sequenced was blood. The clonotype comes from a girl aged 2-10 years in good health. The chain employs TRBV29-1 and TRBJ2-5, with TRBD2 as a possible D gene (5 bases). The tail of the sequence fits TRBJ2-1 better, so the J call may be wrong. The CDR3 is CSVEENSGEQFF. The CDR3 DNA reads TGCAGCGTTGAAGAAAACAGCGGTGAGCAGTTCTTC.